These T cell receptor beta chains were read from a single sample in a study of T-cell reconstitution after alpha-beta-depleted transplantation in children. TCRdb ran MiXCR on the PCR reads and lists one entry per CDR3 protein. Here the sample spans about 190,000 distinct CDR3 sequences, 11% being singletons. Here the sequenced sample was PBMCs, taken before TCRalphabeta/CD19-depleted stem cell transplant. The receptors originated from a boy aged 2 to 9 with acute myeloid leukemia, due to receive a stem cell transplant. The CDR3 runs from the conserved cysteine through the conserved F or W. The D gene is left open where the match is weak. The size entry is marked missing in some rows and otherwise reads once, few, many or a size class.

V: TRBV4-1; D: TRBD2; J: TRBJ2-3; size: many; DNA: TGCGCCAGCAGCCTCCAGGCGGCGGGAGTCACAGATACGCAGTATTTT; CDR3: CASSLQAAGVTDTQYF
V: TRBV18; D: TRBD1; J: TRBJ1-5; size: many; DNA: TGTGCCAGCTCGTCGATAGGGGGCAGGGATCAGCCCCAGCATTTT; CDR3: CASSSIGGRDQPQHF
V: TRBV20-1; D: -; J: TRBJ1-5; size: many; DNA: TGCAGTGCTAGAGGGACAGACAATCAGCCCCAGCATTTT; CDR3: CSARGTDNQPQHF
V: TRBV7-8; D: -; J: TRBJ2-1; size: few; DNA: TGTGCCAGCAGCTTAAACAGTCACAATGAGCAGTTCTTC; CDR3: CASSLNSHNEQFF
V: TRBV12-3/TRBV12-4; D: TRBD1; J: TRBJ1-2; size: many; DNA: TGTGCCAGCAGAGACAGGGGGATTAACTATGGCTACACCTTC; CDR3: CASRDRGINYGYTF
V: TRBV28; D: -; J: TRBJ1-4; size: many; DNA: TGTGCCACCGAGGGGTATGAAAAACTGTTTTTT; CDR3: CATEGYEKLFF
V: TRBV29-1; D: TRBD1; J: TRBJ2-5; size: many; DNA: TGCAGCGCCCCGGGACAGTTACAAGAGACCCAGTACTTC; CDR3: CSAPGQLQETQYF
V: TRBV5-1; D: TRBD1; J: TRBJ1-1; size: many; DNA: TGCGCCAGCAGCCCGGACAGGGCCGAGGGCACTGAAGCTTTCTTT; CDR3: CASSPDRAEGTEAFF
V: TRBV7-9; D: -; J: TRBJ2-3; size: many; DNA: TGTGCCAGCAGCTTAGGTTTCGGGAGAGGCGCGGATACGCAGTATTTT; CDR3: CASSLGFGRGADTQYF
V: TRBV28; D: TRBD1; J: TRBJ2-7; size: many; DNA: TGTGCCAGCAGTCTACGACGCACAGGGGCGTACGAGCAGTACTTC; CDR3: CASSLRRTGAYEQYF
V: TRBV20-1; D: -; J: TRBJ1-1; size: many; DNA: TGCAGTGCTAGAGATATTTCGGGGTTTGTTGAAGCTTTCTTT; CDR3: CSARDISGFVEAFF
V: TRBV25-1; D: -; J: TRBJ2-3; size: many; DNA: TGTGCCAGCAGTGGAGAAAGGTGGATAGCAGATACGCAGTATTTT; CDR3: CASSGERWIADTQYF
V: TRBV20-1; D: TRBD2; J: TRBJ2-3; size: many; DNA: TGCAGTGTTACGGGAGGGCCTGGCGGCACAGATACGCAGTATTTT; CDR3: CSVTGGPGGTDTQYF
V: TRBV29-1; D: -; J: TRBJ2-3; size: few; DNA: TGCAGCGTTGCTTCAGGCAGGACAGATACGCAGTATTTT; CDR3: CSVASGRTDTQYF
V: TRBV19; D: TRBD1; J: TRBJ1-3; size: few; DNA: TGTGCCAGTAGCCGGGGACAGGGGGCGACTTCTGGAAACACCATATATTTT; CDR3: CASSRGQGATSGNTIYF
V: TRBV20-1; D: TRBD1; J: TRBJ1-1; size: many; DNA: TGCAGTGCTGGGACAGTTATGAACACTGAAGCTTTCTTT; CDR3: CSAGTVMNTEAFF
V: TRBV7-3; D: TRBD2; J: TRBJ2-2; size: many; DNA: TGTGCCAGCAGCTTAACTAGCGGGAGCTGGGAGCTGTTTTTT; CDR3: CASSLTSGSWELFF
V: TRBV6-5; D: TRBD2; J: TRBJ2-2; size: many; DNA: TGTGCCAGCAGTCCCGGGGGGAGAGGGGACACCGGGGAGCTGTTTTTT; CDR3: CASSPGGRGDTGELFF
V: TRBV5-8; D: -; J: TRBJ1-3; size: many; DNA: TGTGCCAGCAGCTTGGGTCGGTTCGGATCTGGAAACACCATATATTTT; CDR3: CASSLGRFGSGNTIYF
V: TRBV11-2; D: -; J: TRBJ2-7; size: -; DNA: TGTGCCAGCAGCTTAGTCGTACCGGGGCCGATCTACGAGCAGTACTTC; CDR3: CASSLVVPGPIYEQYF
V: TRBV12-3/TRBV12-4; D: TRBD1; J: TRBJ1-6; size: many; DNA: TGTGCCAGCAGTTTAAACAGGGGTGATTCACCCCTCCACTTT; CDR3: CASSLNRGDSPLHF
V: TRBV28; D: -; J: TRBJ2-3; size: many; DNA: TGTGCCAGCAGTTTACCCGGAGAAGGAGATACGCAGTATTTT; CDR3: CASSLPGEGDTQYF
V: TRBV20-1; D: -; J: TRBJ2-3; size: many; DNA: TGCAGTGCTAGAGATCCGATGGCTCTTTACACAGATACGCAGTATTTT; CDR3: CSARDPMALYTDTQYF
V: TRBV7-8; D: -; J: TRBJ2-1; size: many; DNA: TGTGCCAGCAGCTTAACCCGGTTACGAGGGGCGGACAATGAGCAGTTCTTC; CDR3: CASSLTRLRGADNEQFF
V: TRBV7-9; D: -; J: TRBJ2-7; size: many; DNA: TGTGCCAGCAGCTCCCACCAGGGGCGAGGGGTTTCCGACGAGCAGTACTTC; CDR3: CASSSHQGRGVSDEQYF
V: TRBV20-1; D: -; J: TRBJ2-7; size: many; DNA: TGCAGTGCTAGGACCTATAGAACCGGCGCCGGCAGGGAGCAGTACTTC; CDR3: CSARTYRTGAGREQYF
V: TRBV2; D: TRBD1; J: TRBJ2-1; size: many; DNA: TGTGCCAGCAGCTATACAGGGGGCGGAAGCAATGAGCAGTTCTTC; CDR3: CASSYTGGGSNEQFF
V: TRBV5-1; D: TRBD2; J: TRBJ2-5; size: many; DNA: TGCGCCAGCAGCTTGGCTTCGCTAGCGGGAGGAAAGACCCAGTACTTC; CDR3: CASSLASLAGGKTQYF
V: TRBV29-1; D: TRBD1; J: TRBJ1-5; size: many; DNA: TGCAGCGTGGATACAGGGGGCAATCAGCCCCAGCATTTT; CDR3: CSVDTGGNQPQHF
V: TRBV28; D: -; J: TRBJ2-3; size: many; DNA: TGTGCCAGCAGTGCAAGAGGCGTCCCCACAGATACGCAGTATTTT; CDR3: CASSARGVPTDTQYF
V: TRBV4-1; D: -; J: TRBJ1-3; size: -; DNA: TGCGCCAGCAGCCGCCTATTCCAGGGGACGTGGGGAAACACCATATATTTT; CDR3: CASSRLFQGTWGNTIYF
V: TRBV11-1; D: -; J: TRBJ1-1; size: -; DNA: TGTGCCAGCAGCCCCTCGGGTGAGTGGAACACTGAAGCTTTCTTT; CDR3: CASSPSGEWNTEAFF
V: TRBV28; D: -; J: TRBJ1-2; size: many; DNA: TGTGCCAGCAGCTATAGGCCCCGAGGTTACTATGGCTACACCTTC; CDR3: CASSYRPRGYYGYTF
V: TRBV5-1; D: -; J: TRBJ2-7; size: many; DNA: TGCGCCAGCAGCTTAGGTGCGGCGGGGTCCTACGAGCAGTACTTC; CDR3: CASSLGAAGSYEQYF
V: TRBV7-9; D: -; J: TRBJ2-1; size: many; DNA: TGTGCCAGCAGCTTAGAAGCGGGCAGACTAGAGTTCTTC; CDR3: CASSLEAGRLEFF
V: TRBV20-1; D: TRBD1; J: TRBJ2-1; size: -; DNA: TGCAGTGCCCAGGCTCCGAGAGGGGGCGGCGGAATGAGCTCCTACAATGAGCAGTTCTTC; CDR3: CSAQAPRGGGGMSSYNEQFF
V: TRBV7-6; D: -; J: TRBJ2-7; size: many; DNA: TGTGCCAGCAGCTTAGCGACCGACGAGCAGTACTTC; CDR3: CASSLATDEQYF
V: TRBV20-1; D: TRBD2; J: TRBJ2-3; size: many; DNA: TGCAGTGCTAACTCACTAGCGGGAAAGGGAGATACGCAGTATTTT; CDR3: CSANSLAGKGDTQYF
V: TRBV20-1; D: -; J: TRBJ2-7; size: many; DNA: TGCAGTGCTAGAGAAGGCGGGACCTACGAGCAGTACTTC; CDR3: CSAREGGTYEQYF
V: TRBV5-1; D: TRBD2; J: TRBJ2-1; size: many; DNA: TGCGCCAGCAGCTTGGGGAGACTAGCAGACAATGAGCAGTTCTTC; CDR3: CASSLGRLADNEQFF
V: TRBV27; D: TRBD1; J: TRBJ2-7; size: many; DNA: TGTGCCAGCGCCCCCGGGACAGCAAACAACGAGCAGTACTTC; CDR3: CASAPGTANNEQYF
V: TRBV20-1; D: TRBD1; J: TRBJ1-1; size: many; DNA: TGCAGTGCTCCAAACTCGCCGGGACAGGGGGACACTGAAGCTTTCTTT; CDR3: CSAPNSPGQGDTEAFF
V: TRBV12-3/TRBV12-4; D: -; J: TRBJ2-2; size: many; DNA: TGTGCCAGCAGTTTAGCATACGCCGGGGAGCTGTTTTTT; CDR3: CASSLAYAGELFF
V: TRBV10-3; D: -; J: TRBJ1-1; size: many; DNA: TGTGCCATCAGTGCTGGGTTGGCTGAAGCTTTCTTT; CDR3: CAISAGLAEAFF
V: TRBV7-9; D: TRBD1; J: TRBJ2-2; size: many; DNA: TGTGCCAGCAGCGGCCGAAAGACAGGGTCGAACACCGGGGAGCTGTTTTTT; CDR3: CASSGRKTGSNTGELFF
V: TRBV5-1; D: -; J: TRBJ2-7; size: many; DNA: TGCGCCAGCAGCTTGGACAAGTCCTACGAGCAGTACTTC; CDR3: CASSLDKSYEQYF
V: TRBV12-3/TRBV12-4; D: -; J: TRBJ1-3; size: once; DNA: TGTGCCAGCAGCCCCCAAAACGGAAACACCATATATTTT; CDR3: CASSPQNGNTIYF
V: TRBV5-1; D: TRBD1; J: TRBJ1-2; size: many; DNA: TGCGCCAGCAGACTTAGACAGGGGGCAGATGGCTACACCTTC; CDR3: CASRLRQGADGYTF
V: TRBV27; D: -; J: TRBJ1-1; size: many; DNA: TGTGCCAGCAGTCCCCCGGGGGTTGGCACTGAAGCTTTCTTT; CDR3: CASSPPGVGTEAFF
V: TRBV20-1; D: TRBD2; J: TRBJ2-2; size: many; DNA: TGCAGTGCTAGAGATCTAGCGGGGGCCTACACCGGGGAGCTGTTTTTT; CDR3: CSARDLAGAYTGELFF
V: TRBV5-4; D: -; J: TRBJ1-2; size: many; DNA: TGTGCCAGCGGCCTTAAGGGGAAAGGTGATGGCTACACCTTC; CDR3: CASGLKGKGDGYTF
V: TRBV5-5; D: TRBD1; J: TRBJ2-4; size: many; DNA: TGTGCCAGCAGCTGGACAGGTGGGATTTTTCAGTACTTC; CDR3: CASSWTGGIFQYF
V: TRBV20-1; D: TRBD1; J: TRBJ2-7; size: -; DNA: TGCTGTGCACCCCCGGGACAGCCTTACGCCTACGAGCAGTACTTC; CDR3: CCAPPGQPYAYEQYF
V: TRBV28; D: TRBD2; J: TRBJ2-5; size: many; DNA: TGTGCCAGCAGTTTTTTGGCGGGAGGCTCTCAAGAGACCCAGTACTTC; CDR3: CASSFLAGGSQETQYF
V: TRBV12-3/TRBV12-4; D: TRBD1; J: TRBJ1-2; size: many; DNA: TGTGCCAGCAGTTTGGGGACAGTTGCCTATGGCTACACCTTC; CDR3: CASSLGTVAYGYTF
V: TRBV6-5; D: TRBD1; J: TRBJ2-5; size: many; DNA: TGTGCCAGCAGTTATGCCGGGACAGGGGTTCAAGAGACCCAGTACTTC; CDR3: CASSYAGTGVQETQYF
V: TRBV5-6; D: TRBD1; J: TRBJ2-7; size: many; DNA: TGTGCCAGCAGCTTGGGGACAGGGTTCTACGAGCAGTACTTC; CDR3: CASSLGTGFYEQYF
V: TRBV5-5; D: -; J: TRBJ2-7; size: many; DNA: TGTGCCAGCAGCTTGTCGGCAGGGGTCACCTACGAGCAGTACTTC; CDR3: CASSLSAGVTYEQYF
V: TRBV7-9; D: -; J: TRBJ1-2; size: many; DNA: TGTGCCGGGCAGGGGAGCTATGGCTACACCTTC; CDR3: CAGQGSYGYTF